This TCR beta chain was captured in a study of chronic HIV infection and antiretroviral therapy. On this clonotype: Since a much larger clone is just one base distant, this may be a read error.

TCRdb passed the 5' RACE reads through MiXCR, listing each CDR3 protein once. In the table there are roughly 39,000 distinct CDR3 sequences, 7.5% to 9% of which are singletons. The clonotype comes from an adult who had HIV and had not received antiretroviral therapy, or was an uninfected healthy control (not recorded which). Sample: peripheral blood.

The CDR3 sequence: CASSFKGMRAMNTEAFF. DNA of the CDR3: TGTGCCAGCAGTTTCAAGGGGATGAGGGCTATGAACACTGAAGCTTTCTTT. The rearrangement joins TRBV12-3 or TRBV12-4 to TRBJ1-1, with D possibly matching TRBD1 (5 bases). Trimming took off 3 bases at V and 0 bases at J, with 17 bases between the two ends. CDR3 length: 17 residues.